This entry features one T cell receptor beta chain sequence. Antigen: not known. Here immunoSEQ multiplex PCR was the method, and the copy in TCRdb shows in-frame clones only, minus some. Among about 95,000 clones listed, 82% were seen once. The J segment lost 0 bases and the V segment lost 3 bases, leaving 5 bases of the junction unmatched. The CDR3 has 15 residues. CDR1 and CDR2 (germline): SGHTS, YDEGEE. The record originates from a study of radiotherapy plus CTLA-4 blockade in lung cancer. The overall study: Objective responses arose in approximately 17% of patients, and approximately 31% experienced disease control.

Notes on the study in general: There was expansion of tumor-derived TCR clones in blood after radiotherapy plus ipilimumab.

The sequence was collected from a human donor with non-small cell lung cancer who had a partial response to radiotherapy plus ipilimumab. V and J are TRBV5-8 and TRBJ1-1; 7 bases are a match to TRBD1. The sequenced sample was peripheral blood, obtained from a patient treated with radiotherapy plus ipilimumab. For the CDR3, the DNA is TGTGCCAGCAGCTCGGGACAGATTCTGAACACTGAAGCTTTCTTT. It is translated as CASSSGQILNTEAFF.